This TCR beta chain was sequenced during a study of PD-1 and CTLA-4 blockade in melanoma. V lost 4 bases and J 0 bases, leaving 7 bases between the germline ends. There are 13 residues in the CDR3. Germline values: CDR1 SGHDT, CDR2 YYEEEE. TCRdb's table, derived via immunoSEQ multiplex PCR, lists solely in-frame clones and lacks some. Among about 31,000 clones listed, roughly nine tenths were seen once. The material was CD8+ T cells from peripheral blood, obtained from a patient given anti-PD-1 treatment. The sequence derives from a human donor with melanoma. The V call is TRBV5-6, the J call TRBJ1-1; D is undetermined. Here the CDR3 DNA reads TGTGCCAGCAGCCTTCAGTTGAACACTGAAGCTTTCTTT. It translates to CASSLQLNTEAFF.